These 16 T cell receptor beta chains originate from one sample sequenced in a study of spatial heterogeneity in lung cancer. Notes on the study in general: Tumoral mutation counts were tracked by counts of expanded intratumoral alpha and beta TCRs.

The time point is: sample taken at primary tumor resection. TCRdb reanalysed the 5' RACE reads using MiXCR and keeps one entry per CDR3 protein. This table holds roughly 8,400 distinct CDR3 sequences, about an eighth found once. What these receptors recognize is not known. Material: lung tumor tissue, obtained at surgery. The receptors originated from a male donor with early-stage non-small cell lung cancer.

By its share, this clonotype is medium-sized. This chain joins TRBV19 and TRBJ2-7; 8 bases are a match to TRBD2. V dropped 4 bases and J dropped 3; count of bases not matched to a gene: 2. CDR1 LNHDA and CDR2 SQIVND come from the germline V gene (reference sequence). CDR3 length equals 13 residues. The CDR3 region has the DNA TGTGCCAGTAGTAGCGGGAGGTTCTACGAGCAGTACTTC. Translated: CASSSGRFYEQYF. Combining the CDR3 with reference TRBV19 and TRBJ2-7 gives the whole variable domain DGGITQSPKYLFRKEGQNVTLSCEQNLNHDAMYWYRQDPGQGLRLIYYSQIVNDFQKGDIAEGYSVSREKKESFPLTVTSAQKNPTAFYLCASSSGRFYEQYFGPGTRLTVT.

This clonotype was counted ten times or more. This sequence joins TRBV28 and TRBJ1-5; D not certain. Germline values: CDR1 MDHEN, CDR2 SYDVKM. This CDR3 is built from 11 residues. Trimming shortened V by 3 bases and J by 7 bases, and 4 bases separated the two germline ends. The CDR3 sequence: CASSFEQPQHF. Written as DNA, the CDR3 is TGTGCCAGCAGTTTCGAACAGCCCCAGCATTTT.

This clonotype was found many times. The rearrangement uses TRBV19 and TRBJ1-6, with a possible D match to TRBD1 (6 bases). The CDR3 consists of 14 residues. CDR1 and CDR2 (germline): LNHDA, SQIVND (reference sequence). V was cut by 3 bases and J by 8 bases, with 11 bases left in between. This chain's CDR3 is CASSMDSGDSPLHF. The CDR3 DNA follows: TGTGCCAGTAGTATGGACAGCGGGGATTCACCCCTCCACTTT.

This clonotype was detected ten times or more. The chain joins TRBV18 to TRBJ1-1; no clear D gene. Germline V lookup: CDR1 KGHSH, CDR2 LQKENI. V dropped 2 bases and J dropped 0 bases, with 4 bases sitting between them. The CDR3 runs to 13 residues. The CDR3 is CASSPVMNTEAFF. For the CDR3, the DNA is TGTGCCAGCTCACCAGTTATGAACACTGAAGCTTTCTTT.

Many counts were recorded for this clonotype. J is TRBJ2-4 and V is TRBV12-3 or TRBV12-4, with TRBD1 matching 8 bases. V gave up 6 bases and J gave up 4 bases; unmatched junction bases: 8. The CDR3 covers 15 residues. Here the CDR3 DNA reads TGTGCCAGCAGCGTTATTGGGGACAGGAAAAACATTCAGTACTTC. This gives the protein CASSVIGDRKNIQYF.

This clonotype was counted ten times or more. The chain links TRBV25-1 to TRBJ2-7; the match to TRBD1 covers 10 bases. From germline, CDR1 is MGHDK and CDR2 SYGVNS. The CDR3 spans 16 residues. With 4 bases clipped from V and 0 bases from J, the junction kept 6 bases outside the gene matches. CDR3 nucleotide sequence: TGTGCCAGCAGTGGGGACAGGGGATACAACTCCTACGAGCAGTACTTC. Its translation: CASSGDRGYNSYEQYF.

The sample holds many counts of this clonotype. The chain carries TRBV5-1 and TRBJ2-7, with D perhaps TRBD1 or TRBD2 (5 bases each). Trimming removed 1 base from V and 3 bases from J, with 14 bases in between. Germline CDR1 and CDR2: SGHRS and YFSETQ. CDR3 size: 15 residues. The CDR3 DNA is TGCGCCAGCAGCTTGTTGGCAGGGAGAGTCTACGAGCAGTACTTC. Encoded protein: CASSLLAGRVYEQYF.

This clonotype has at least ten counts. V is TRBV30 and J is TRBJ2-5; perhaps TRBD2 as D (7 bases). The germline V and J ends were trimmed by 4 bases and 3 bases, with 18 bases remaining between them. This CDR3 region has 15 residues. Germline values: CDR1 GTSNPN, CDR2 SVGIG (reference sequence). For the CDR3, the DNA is TGTGCCTGGACCCTAGGGGGGGAGGGCGAAGAGACCCAGTACTTC. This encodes CAWTLGGEGEETQYF.

The DNA of the CDR3 is TGCGCCAGCAGCCAAGCCGTTAGCGGGGGACTAGACCCGCAGTTCTTC. This translates into CASSQAVSGGLDPQFF. The chain links TRBV4-1 to TRBJ2-1, with 9 bases lining up with TRBD2. This CDR3 spans 16 amino acids. Germline lookup yields CDR1 MGHRA and CDR2 YSYEKL. V shed 1 base, J shed 12 bases, and the junction held 13 bases outside the gene matches.

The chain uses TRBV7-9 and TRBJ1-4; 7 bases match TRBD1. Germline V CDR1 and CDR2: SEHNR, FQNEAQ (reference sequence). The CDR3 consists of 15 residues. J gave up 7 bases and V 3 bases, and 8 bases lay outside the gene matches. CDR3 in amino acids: CASSFPTGQVEKLFF. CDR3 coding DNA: TGTGCCAGCAGCTTTCCGACAGGGCAGGTTGAAAAACTGTTTTTT.

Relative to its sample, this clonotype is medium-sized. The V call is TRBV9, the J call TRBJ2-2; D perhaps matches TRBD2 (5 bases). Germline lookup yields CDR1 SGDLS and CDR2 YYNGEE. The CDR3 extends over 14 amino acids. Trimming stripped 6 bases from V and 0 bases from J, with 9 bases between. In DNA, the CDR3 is TGTGCCAGCACCGCGGGTCCGAACACCGGGGAGCTGTTTTTT. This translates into CASTAGPNTGELFF.

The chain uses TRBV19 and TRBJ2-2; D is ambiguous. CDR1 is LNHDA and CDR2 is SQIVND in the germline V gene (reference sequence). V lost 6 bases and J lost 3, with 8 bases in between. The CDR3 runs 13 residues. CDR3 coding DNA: TGTGCCAGTAGGCCTGAGTACACCGGGGAGCTGTTTTTT. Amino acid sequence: CASRPEYTGELFF.

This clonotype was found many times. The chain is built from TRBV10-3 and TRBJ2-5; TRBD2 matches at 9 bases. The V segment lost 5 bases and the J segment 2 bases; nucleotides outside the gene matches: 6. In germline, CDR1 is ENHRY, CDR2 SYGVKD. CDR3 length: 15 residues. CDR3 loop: CAISRLADPQETQYF. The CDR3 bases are TGTGCCATCAGTCGACTAGCGGATCCACAAGAGACCCAGTACTTC.

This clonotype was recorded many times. This CDR3 is CSARDLEGGTGNIQYF. Written as DNA, the CDR3 is TGCAGTGCTAGAGATTTGGAGGGAGGGACGGGAAACATTCAGTACTTC. The rearrangement joins TRBV20-1 to TRBJ2-4; 7 bases match TRBD2. Trimming removed 0 bases from V and 6 bases from J; junction bases left unmatched: 11. Per the germline V gene, CDR1 is DFQATT and CDR2 is SNEGSKA (reference sequence). There are 16 residues in the CDR3.

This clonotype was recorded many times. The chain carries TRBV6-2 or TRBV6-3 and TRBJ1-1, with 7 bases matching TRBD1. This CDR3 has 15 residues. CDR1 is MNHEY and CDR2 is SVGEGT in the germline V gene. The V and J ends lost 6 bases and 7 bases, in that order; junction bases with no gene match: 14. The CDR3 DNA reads TGTGCCAGCAGCAAGACAGGGCCGTTTATTGGTGAAGCTTTCTTT. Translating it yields CASSKTGPFIGEAFF.

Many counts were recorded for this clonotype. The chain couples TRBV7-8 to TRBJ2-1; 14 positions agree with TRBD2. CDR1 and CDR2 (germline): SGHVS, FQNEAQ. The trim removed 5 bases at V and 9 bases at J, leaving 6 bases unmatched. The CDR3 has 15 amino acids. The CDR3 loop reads CASSPGLAGEGEQFF. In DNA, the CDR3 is TGTGCCAGCAGCCCGGGACTAGCGGGAGAGGGTGAGCAGTTCTTC.